One sample yielded the 14 T cell receptor beta chains listed below, sequenced in a study of cytomegalovirus exposure and HLA in healthy donors. Primers: 60 Vbeta forward and 13 Jbeta reverse. Sequenced by immunoSEQ multiplex PCR; TCRdb stores in-frame clones only, minus some. The table shows more than 95,000 clones, with 60% to 85% occurring only once. Material for sequencing was PBMCs. The receptor set was obtained from a man between 50 and 59 years old in good health and CMV-seropositive.

The V call is TRBV5-6, the J call TRBJ2-2; the D gene is possibly TRBD2 (5 bases). The V end lost 4 bases, the J end lost 0 bases, and 22 bases lay between the germline ends. Per the germline V gene, CDR1 is SGHDT and CDR2 is YYEEEE. The CDR3 runs 19 residues. CDR3 bases: TGTGCCAGCAGCCTCGTTAAGGTAGCGCCCTACGCGAACACCGGGGAGCTGTTTTTT. Encoded protein: CASSLVKVAPYANTGELFF.

The V call is TRBV4-2, the J call TRBJ1-1, with 8 bases identical to TRBD1. Germline CDR1 LGHNA, CDR2 YNFKEQ. Trimming removed 1 base from V and 3 bases from J; junction bases left unmatched: 19. This CDR3 is built from 20 residues. The CDR3 sequence is CASSQGVQGTGNMKYTEAFF. The CDR3 DNA follows: TGTGCCAGCAGCCAAGGTGTCCAAGGGACAGGAAACATGAAGTACACTGAAGCTTTCTTT.

The V call is TRBV6-1, the J call TRBJ2-7; TRBD1 is a possible D gene (6 bases). From germline, CDR1 is MNHNS and CDR2 SASEGT. V shed 4 bases and J shed 2 bases, with 15 bases lying between them. This CDR3 contains 15 residues. Here the CDR3 DNA reads TGTGCCAGCAGTGCCCTACAGGGATTGGCCTACGAGCAGTACTTC. Its protein is CASSALQGLAYEQYF.

The V gene is TRBV5-4, the J gene TRBJ2-1; 7 bases match TRBD1. The CDR3 covers 15 residues. Losses at the gene ends were 6 bases for V and 2 bases for J; bases not matched to a gene: 8. The germline V gene has CDR1 SGHNT and CDR2 YYREEE (reference sequence). CDR3 sequence: CASNIQGPTYNEQFF. Written as DNA, the CDR3 is TGTGCCAGCAACATACAGGGGCCCACCTACAATGAGCAGTTCTTC.

CDR3 sequence (DNA): TGTGCCAGCAGCCTCCGTCCAGGACTAGCGGGACCACCAGATACGCAGTATTTT. It encodes CASSLRPGLAGPPDTQYF. The J gene is TRBJ2-3, the V gene TRBV7-8; 12 nucleotides align to TRBD2. The germline V gene encodes CDR1 SGHVS and CDR2 FQNEAQ. CDR3 length equals 18 residues. The J segment lost 4 bases and the V segment lost 5 bases, leaving 13 bases of the junction unmatched.

This clone has only a few counts. This chain joins TRBV5-4 and TRBJ2-5; TRBD2 might be the D (6 bases). Trimming took off 0 bases at V and 2 bases at J, with 11 bases between the two ends. This CDR3 has 15 residues. The germline V gene has CDR1 SGHNT and CDR2 YYREEE (reference sequence). CDR3 in DNA: TGTGCCAGCAGCTTGGCGGGGGTGATTCAAGAGACCCAGTACTTC. Its translation: CASSLAGVIQETQYF.

This sequence joins TRBV29-1 and TRBJ2-7; TRBD2 is a possible D gene (6 bases). V was trimmed by 3 bases and J by 0 bases, leaving 12 bases between them. The CDR3 spans 14 residues. Germline V gene lookup returns CDR1 SQVTM and CDR2 ANQGSEA. CDR3 in DNA: TGCAGCGTTGACCCCGACGGGAGCTCCTACGAGCAGTACTTC. Translation gives CSVDPDGSSYEQYF.

V gene TRBV5-5 combines with J gene TRBJ1-1; D unclear. The V gene lost 0 bases and the J gene lost 7 bases, with 4 bases spanning the gap. CDR3 length: 11 amino acids. The germline V gene encodes CDR1 SGHKS and CDR2 YYEKEE (reference sequence). In DNA form, the CDR3 reads TGTGCCAGCAGCTTGGGAGTTGAAGCTTTCTTT. It codes for CASSLGVEAFF.

This clone was observed a handful of times. The chain has TRBV7-2 and TRBJ2-3; 8 bases agree with TRBD2. The CDR3 runs 17 residues. Germline CDR1 reads SGHTA; CDR2 reads FQGNSA. The J segment lost 0 bases and the V segment lost 5 bases, leaving 10 bases of the junction unmatched. CDR3 sequence reads: CASSTHPLAASTDTQYF. CDR3 in DNA: TGTGCCAGCAGCACCCACCCACTAGCGGCTAGCACAGATACGCAGTATTTT.

This sequence joins TRBV18 and TRBJ2-7; D is possibly TRBD2 (5 bases). V was clipped by 3 bases and J by 1 base, with 10 bases between them. The germline V gene encodes CDR1 KGHSH and CDR2 LQKENI. This CDR3 spans 14 amino acids. The DNA of the CDR3 is TGTGCCAGCTCACCCTTAGCGCCTTCCTACGAGCAGTACTTC. The encoded protein is CASSPLAPSYEQYF.

This rearrangement joins TRBV5-1 to TRBJ2-3, with 16 positions matching TRBD2. With V trimmed by 7 bases and J by 5 bases, 10 bases remained unmatched. This CDR3 is 17 amino acids long. CDR1 SGHRS and CDR2 YFSETQ come from the germline V gene. CDR3 nucleotides: TGCGCCAGCGGACCGGGACTAGCGGGGGGGCTGGGAGATACGCAGTATTTT. It yields the protein CASGPGLAGGLGDTQYF. Variable domain in full (rest from reference TRBV5-1 and TRBJ2-3): KAGVTQTPRYLIKTRGQQVTLSCSPISGHRSVSWYQQTPGQGLQFLFEYFSETQRNKGNFPGRFSGRQFSNSRSEMNVSTLELGDSALYLCASGPGLAGGLGDTQYFGPGTRLTVL.

The CDR3 bases are TGCGCCAGCAACAGGGCGGGGGGTAGCACAGATACGCAGTATTTT. Its translation is CASNRAGGSTDTQYF. This chain links TRBV5-1 with TRBJ2-3, with 8 nucleotides matching TRBD2. There are 15 residues in the CDR3. Trimming took 6 bases from V and 0 from J; bases not matched to a gene: 6. In germline, CDR1 is SGHRS, CDR2 YFSETQ.

The chain couples TRBV6-6 to TRBJ2-7, with 7 bases fitting TRBD2. The CDR3 runs to 15 residues. CDR1 is MNHNY and CDR2 is SVGAGI in the germline V gene (reference sequence). J gave up 1 base and V 6 bases, and 9 bases lay outside the gene matches. The CDR3 loop reads CASRSSGVVSYEQYF. As DNA, the CDR3 is TGTGCCAGCAGGTCCAGCGGGGTAGTGTCCTACGAGCAGTACTTC.

This chain joins TRBV6-6 and TRBJ2-2, with D perhaps TRBD2 (7 bases). This CDR3 is built from 16 residues. Trimming left V 7 bases short and J 5 bases short, with 20 bases between. Germline CDR1 and CDR2: MNHNY and SVGAGI (reference sequence). CDR3 in DNA: TGTGCCAGCACCTCTCTAAGGGGGGGAGGGACCGGGGAGCTGTTTTTT. Translating gives CASTSLRGGGTGELFF.